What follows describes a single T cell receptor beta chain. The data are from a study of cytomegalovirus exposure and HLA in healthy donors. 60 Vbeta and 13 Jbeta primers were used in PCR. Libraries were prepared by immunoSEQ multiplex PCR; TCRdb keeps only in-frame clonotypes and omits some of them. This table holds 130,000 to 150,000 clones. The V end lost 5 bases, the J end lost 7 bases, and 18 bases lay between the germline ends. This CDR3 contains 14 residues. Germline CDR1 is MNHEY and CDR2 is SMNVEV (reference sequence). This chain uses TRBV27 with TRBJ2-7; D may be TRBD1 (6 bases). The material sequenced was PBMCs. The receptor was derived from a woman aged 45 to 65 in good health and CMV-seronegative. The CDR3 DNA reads TGTGCCAGCAGTCTAGGACAGTATCTGGGGGAGCAGTACTTC. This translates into CASSLGQYLGEQYF.